This T cell receptor beta chain was found in a study of cytotoxic CD8 clonotypes in ibrutinib-treated CLL. Overall study findings and caveats: T-cell clonality at baseline went above that of age-matched healthy donors and rose and fell with circulating CD8+ T-cell counts. Higher clonality was seen at ibrutinib response and a return toward baseline at progression.

About this clone itself: Antigen specificity is unknown.

Clones were read by immunoSEQ multiplex PCR, and TCRdb kept only the in-frame ones, dropping some. The sample comprises almost 85,000 clones, about 82% of which are singletons, and about 5.8% rests with the top ten. The CDR3 is 13 residues long. The V gene's germline CDR1 is SQVTM and CDR2 ANQGSEA. The source of this sequence is a human donor with chronic lymphocytic leukemia. The chain is built from TRBV29-1 and TRBJ2-2; no firm D call. Sequenced here: PBMCs, sampled before ibrutinib treatment. The CDR3: CAIVSRNTGELFF. The CDR3 region has the DNA TGCGCTATTGTCAGCCGAAACACCGGGGAGCTGTTTTTT.